This TCR beta chain was recorded in a study of cytomegalovirus exposure and HLA in healthy donors. About the research overall: Prior work identified around 110 million unique TCR beta sequences in about 179 million T cells. Around 80 million unique TCRs from HLA-typed donors were held in an early data release. General observations from the study: The authors later linked a missense DCLRE1C variant to TCR beta V- and J-gene trimming.

The PCR ran on 60 Vbeta and 13 Jbeta primers. Repertoires were generated with immunoSEQ multiplex PCR, while TCRdb's copy carries only in-frame clones and drops some. The data hold about 130,000 clones, with around four fifths observed a single time. Points on this clone: Its antigen remains unknown.

This clonotype originated in a human donor in good health. What was sequenced was PBMCs.

The CDR3 DNA follows: TGTGCCAGCAGTTCTAGACAGGGGCGTACGAACACTGAAGCTTTCTTT. It codes for CASSSRQGRTNTEAFF. The rearrangement uses TRBV27 and TRBJ1-1; 8 bases map to TRBD1. The CDR3 runs to 16 residues. Germline values: CDR1 MNHEY, CDR2 SMNVEV (reference sequence). V gave up 4 bases and J gave up 1 base; unmatched junction bases: 8.